The 12 T cell receptor beta chains reported below all come from one sample, sequenced in a study of blood T cell repertoires in COVID-19. TCRdb keeps only in-frame clones here, not all; method: immunoSEQ multiplex PCR. The sample has 350,000 to 450,000 clones, over 75% seen once. Sequenced sample: peripheral blood. These receptors were taken from an older woman with COVID-19, enrolled during active disease.

This clone was seen a handful of times. This chain uses TRBV19 with TRBJ1-1; D remains ambiguous. The V gene's germline CDR1 is LNHDA and CDR2 SQIVND (reference sequence). This CDR3 is 13 amino acids long. Trimming left V 5 bases short and J 0 bases short, with 7 bases between. The CDR3 DNA is TGTGCCAGTAGTGGGAGGCTGAACACTGAAGCTTTCTTT. Protein sequence: CASSGRLNTEAFF.

In its sample, this clone was seen a few times. The J gene is TRBJ1-2, the V gene TRBV27; TRBD1 aligns across 9 bases. Looked up from germline, CDR1 is MNHEY and CDR2 is SMNVEV (reference sequence). V trimming: 5 bases; J trimming: 3 bases; junction bases outside the gene matches: 4. The length of the CDR3 is 14 residues. The CDR3 DNA is TGTGCCAGCAGTCTGGGACAGGGTGACTATGGCTACACCTTC. Translated, it gives CASSLGQGDYGYTF.

This clone was detected once. This sequence joins TRBV19 and TRBJ1-1, with D maybe TRBD1 (5 bases). Trimming took off 4 bases at V and 0 bases at J, with 9 bases between the two ends. Germline V gene sequence: CDR1 LNHDA, CDR2 SQIVND (reference sequence). This CDR3 region has 14 residues. The CDR3 bases are TGTGCCAGTAGTACCTCGACAGTGAACACTGAAGCTTTCTTT. This encodes CASSTSTVNTEAFF.

V and J are TRBV7-2 and TRBJ2-3; D remains unclear. CDR3 length: 13 residues. Trimming stripped 3 bases from V and 1 base from J, with 5 bases between. Per germline, CDR1 SGHTA and CDR2 FQGNSA. The CDR3 here is CASSFPGTDTQYF. In DNA form, the CDR3 reads TGTGCCAGCAGCTTCCCTGGCACAGATACGCAGTATTTT.

This chain uses TRBV5-4 with TRBJ2-7; 7 bases are shared with TRBD1. The CDR3 consists of 14 residues. V was pared by 3 bases and J by 4 bases, with 7 bases of the junction left unmatched. CDR1 SGHNT and CDR2 YYREEE come from the germline V gene (reference sequence). CDR3 sequence reads: CASSSYRGGYEQYF. In nucleotides, the CDR3 is TGTGCCAGCAGCTCCTACAGGGGTGGTTACGAGCAGTACTTC.

J is TRBJ2-3 and V is TRBV6-1; D not resolved. The CDR3 extends over 15 amino acids. Per germline, CDR1 MNHNS and CDR2 SASEGT. The V end was cut by 5 bases, the J end by 5 bases, with 17 bases between. The CDR3 nucleotides read TGTGCCAGCAGTTCCCTCGGCCGCACGGGAGATACGCAGTATTTT. Residues: CASSSLGRTGDTQYF.

This sequence joins TRBV14 and TRBJ1-4; D call uncertain. The CDR3 totals 13 residues. Between the trimmed V and J ends, which lost 5 bases and 13 bases, there was a span of 17 bases. Germline values: CDR1 SGHDN, CDR2 FVKESK. The CDR3 reads CASSDMRSSALFF. CDR3 in DNA: TGTGCCAGCAGCGATATGAGGTCTTCCGCACTGTTTTTT.

This chain links TRBV5-6 with TRBJ2-7; 9 bases agree with TRBD1. CDR1 and CDR2 (germline): SGHDT, YYEEEE. Trimming removed 4 bases from V and 2 bases from J; junction bases left unmatched: 10. CDR3 length: 16 residues. The CDR3, as DNA: TGTGCCAGCAGCGTACTACCGGGACAGGGACCCTACGAGCAGTACTTC. Translated: CASSVLPGQGPYEQYF.

In regard to this clone: The same CDR3 is also encoded by other DNA sequences in this sample. The gene calls are TRBV9 and TRBJ1-1; no clear D. Germline assignment: CDR1 SGDLS and CDR2 YYNGEE. The CDR3 runs 13 residues. V lost 1 base, J lost 1 base, and 5 bases lay in between. DNA of the CDR3: TGTGCCAGCAGCGTATCGGGGAACACTGAAGCTTTCTTT. The encoded protein is CASSVSGNTEAFF.

The chain has TRBV18 and TRBJ2-7, with 8 bases that match TRBD1. This CDR3 region has 15 residues. The V and J ends lost 2 bases and 2 bases, in that order; junction bases with no gene match: 5. Germline CDR1 reads KGHSH; CDR2 reads LQKENI. The CDR3 DNA reads TGTGCCAGCTCACCAAGGACAGGGATGGCCTACGAGCAGTACTTC. Its protein is CASSPRTGMAYEQYF.

The chain employs TRBV2 and TRBJ2-5; TRBD1 agrees at 7 bases. The germline CDR1 and CDR2 sequences are SNHLY and FYNNEI. The CDR3 has 15 residues. Trimming removed 4 bases from V and 2 bases from J; junction bases left unmatched: 7. The CDR3 here is CASSGRLRGQETQYF. The CDR3 DNA sequence: TGTGCCAGCAGTGGAAGGCTCAGGGGGCAAGAGACCCAGTACTTC.

The gene calls are TRBV5-6 and TRBJ1-2; 10 positions match TRBD1. This CDR3 has 15 residues. With 4 bases clipped from V and 8 bases from J, the junction kept 11 bases outside the gene matches. Germline CDR1 SGHDT, CDR2 YYEEEE. CDR3 nucleotides: TGTGCCAGCAGCCCCGGGGCCGGGACAGGGGTAGGCTACACCTTC. Translated, it gives CASSPGAGTGVGYTF.